One and the same sample provided the 32 T cell receptor beta chains below, sequenced in a study of cytomegalovirus exposure and HLA in healthy donors. This PCR relied on a set of 60 Vbeta primers and 13 Jbeta primers. Only in-frame clones appear in the TCRdb table, and some are missing; sequencing was by immunoSEQ multiplex PCR. The repertoire consists of about 160,000 clones, with approximately 72% occurring once and the leading ten covering roughly 1.5%. The sample comprised PBMCs. The receptors come from a man aged 50-59 years in good health and CMV-seronegative.

The chain recombines TRBV5-1 with TRBJ2-6, with D perhaps matching TRBD1 (5 bases). Trimming removed 3 bases from V and 4 bases from J, with 17 bases in between. This CDR3 spans 17 amino acids. Germline V CDR1 and CDR2: SGHRS, YFSETQ. This chain's CDR3 is CASSWLTRVSGANVLTF. The CDR3, as DNA: TGCGCCAGCAGCTGGCTGACCAGGGTGTCCGGGGCCAACGTCCTGACTTTC.

The V gene is TRBV2, the J gene TRBJ2-7, with 9 bases matching TRBD1. Germline lookup yields CDR1 SNHLY and CDR2 FYNNEI. With V trimmed by 6 bases and J by 2 bases, 2 bases remained unmatched. The CDR3 loop spans 13 amino acids. The CDR3 loop is CASRDRGAYEQYF. The DNA for the CDR3 is TGTGCCAGCAGGGACAGGGGAGCCTACGAGCAGTACTTC. The whole variable domain, filled in from reference TRBV2 and TRBJ2-7, reads EPEVTQTPSHQVTQMGQEVILRCVPISNHLYFYWYRQILGQKVEFLVSFYNNEISEKSEIFDDQFSVERPDGSNFTLKIRSTKLEDSAMYFCASRDRGAYEQYFGPGTRLTVT.

The rearrangement uses TRBV6-6 and TRBJ2-1, with D maybe TRBD2 (5 bases). The V end was cut by 1 base, the J end by 3 bases, with 13 bases between. The CDR3 covers 16 residues. Germline V gene data show CDR1 as MNHNY and CDR2 as SVGAGI (reference sequence). DNA of the CDR3: TGTGCCAGCAGTTACTTGGAGGAACGGATCTACAATGAGCAGTTCTTC. Its translation is CASSYLEERIYNEQFF.

This clone was seen a few times. The chain combines TRBV4-3 with TRBJ2-3, with TRBD1 identical over 8 bases. V lost 0 bases to trimming and J lost 3 bases; unmatched junction nucleotides: 5. The CDR3 loop spans 16 amino acids. CDR1 and CDR2 from the germline V gene are LGHNA and YSLEER. The CDR3 spells CASSQDTRGRTDTQYF. The CDR3 nucleotides read TGCGCCAGCAGCCAAGATACCAGGGGGCGGACAGATACGCAGTATTTT.

The chain employs TRBV5-1 and TRBJ2-3; 12 bases are a match to TRBD2. Losses at the gene ends were 1 base for V and 4 bases for J; bases not matched to a gene: 1. Germline-derived CDR1 and CDR2 are SGHRS and YFSETQ. CDR3 length: 15 amino acids. CDR3 residues: CASSLTSGGPDTQYF. As DNA, the CDR3 is TGCGCCAGCAGCTTGACTAGCGGGGGGCCAGATACGCAGTATTTT.

The rearrangement links TRBV28 to TRBJ2-3, with 11 bases matching TRBD1. This CDR3 has 17 residues. Germline CDR1 is MDHEN and CDR2 is SYDVKM. The V segment lost 7 bases and the J segment 5 bases; nucleotides outside the gene matches: 14. The CDR3 DNA reads TGTGCCAGCACCCCAATTTCCGGGACAGGGGGGGGAGATACGCAGTATTTT. Translation gives CASTPISGTGGGDTQYF.

The chain is built from TRBV11-3 and TRBJ2-3; 7 nucleotides line up with TRBD2. V shed 5 bases, J shed 5 bases, and the junction held 7 bases outside the gene matches. CDR3 length: 14 residues. Germline V gene lookup returns CDR1 SGHNT and CDR2 YENEEA. Written as DNA, the CDR3 is TGTGCCAGCAGCCCGGGGGGTAGTGAAGATACGCAGTATTTT. Translated, it gives CASSPGGSEDTQYF.

The chain combines TRBV7-2 with TRBJ1-5; the D gene is possibly TRBD1 (5 bases). The CDR3 totals 15 residues. Germline V lookup: CDR1 SGHTA, CDR2 FQGNSA. V lost 3 bases, J lost 3 bases, and 12 bases lay in between. The CDR3 loop reads CASSLWGQDNQPQHF. CDR3 DNA: TGTGCCAGCAGCTTGTGGGGCCAGGACAATCAGCCCCAGCATTTT.

The chain joins TRBV7-8 to TRBJ2-4, with 12 bases lining up with TRBD2. This CDR3 has 16 residues. The junction had 6 bases not matched to a gene; V was cut back by 5 bases and J by 4 bases. Germline CDR1 is SGHVS and CDR2 is FQNEAQ. This CDR3 is CASSLRLAGAKNIQYF. CDR3 nucleotides: TGTGCCAGCAGCCTCCGACTAGCGGGGGCTAAAAACATTCAGTACTTC.

The CDR3 DNA reads TGTGCCAGCAGTGCCGGGACAGATTTAATTCTTAGCAATCAGCCCCAGCATTTT. Its protein is CASSAGTDLILSNQPQHF. This chain connects TRBV6-1 to TRBJ1-5, with 7 nucleotides matching TRBD1. CDR1 and CDR2 from the germline V gene are MNHNS and SASEGT. V gave up 4 bases and J gave up 0 bases; unmatched junction bases: 12. CDR3 length: 18 amino acids.

This chain uses TRBV15 with TRBJ1-2, with a weak D call TRBD1 (5 bases). Trimming took off 0 bases at V and 2 bases at J, with 13 bases between the two ends. CDR3 size: 16 residues. The germline CDR1 and CDR2 sequences are LNHNV and YYDKDF (reference sequence). CDR3 sequence (DNA): TGTGCCACCAGCAGAGATAGGCGGGGACCGAACTATGGCTACACCTTC. Amino acid sequence: CATSRDRRGPNYGYTF.

The chain employs TRBV2 and TRBJ1-4; TRBD1 might be the D (6 bases). V was shortened by 6 bases and J by 8 bases, with 10 bases between the two germline ends. CDR1 and CDR2 from the germline V gene are SNHLY and FYNNEI. This CDR3 is 12 amino acids long. Here the CDR3 reads CASRPDSEKLFF. CDR3 bases: TGTGCCAGCAGACCGGACAGCGAAAAACTGTTTTTT.

The rearrangement joins TRBV7-9 to TRBJ1-4, with D uncertain. The V gene lost 7 bases and the J gene lost 8 bases, with 17 bases spanning the gap. This CDR3 has 14 amino acids. Germline V lookup: CDR1 SEHNR, CDR2 FQNEAQ (reference sequence). The chain's CDR3 is CASTPASSEEKLFF. Written as DNA, the CDR3 is TGTGCCAGCACCCCCGCATCCTCGGAGGAAAAACTGTTTTTT. The full variable domain, completed using reference TRBV7-9 and TRBJ1-4, is DTGVSQNPRHKITKRGQNVTFRCDPISEHNRLYWYRQTLGQGPEFLTYFQNEAQLEKSRLLSDRFSAERPKGSFSTLEIQRTEQGDSAMYLCASTPASSEEKLFFGSGTQLSVL.

The CDR3 nucleotides read TGCGCCAGCAGCCGGACTAATGAAAAACTGTTTTTT. Amino acids: CASSRTNEKLFF. This rearrangement joins TRBV5-1 to TRBJ1-4; D uncertain. Trimming removed 4 bases at V and 2 bases at J, with 3 bases between. In germline, CDR1 is SGHRS, CDR2 YFSETQ. The CDR3 runs to 12 residues.

This chain connects TRBV6-1 to TRBJ1-5, with D hard to call. The germline V and J ends were trimmed by 1 base and 0 bases, with 13 bases remaining between them. The germline gives CDR1 MNHNS, CDR2 SASEGT. The CDR3 has 17 residues. The CDR3 DNA follows: TGTGCCAGCAGTGAAGGAGCGCAGCATTATAGCAATCAGCCCCAGCATTTT. Amino acid sequence: CASSEGAQHYSNQPQHF.

The chain joins TRBV2 to TRBJ1-1; 12 positions agree with TRBD1. This CDR3 region has 14 residues. The ends lost 4 bases at V and 10 bases at J; junction bases unmatched: 7. CDR1 and CDR2 (germline): SNHLY, FYNNEI. Here the CDR3 DNA reads TGTGCCAGCAGTGGGGAGGGACAGGGGGCAACAGCTTTCTTT. Amino acids: CASSGEGQGATAFF.

J is TRBJ1-5 and V is TRBV2, with a weak D call TRBD1 (6 bases). The CDR3 runs 14 residues. Between the trimmed V and J ends, which lost 4 bases and 4 bases, there was a span of 11 bases. Germline lookup yields CDR1 SNHLY and CDR2 FYNNEI. CDR3 region: CASSGTGINQPQHF. The CDR3 coding sequence is TGTGCCAGCAGTGGAACAGGGATAAATCAGCCCCAGCATTTT. The full variable domain, in which reference TRBV2 and TRBJ1-5 provide the parts outside the CDR3, is EPEVTQTPSHQVTQMGQEVILRCVPISNHLYFYWYRQILGQKVEFLVSFYNNEISEKSEIFDDQFSVERPDGSNFTLKIRSTKLEDSAMYFCASSGTGINQPQHFGDGTRLSIL.

The rearrangement uses TRBV5-4 and TRBJ2-5; 9 bases line up with TRBD2. The V gene's germline CDR1 is SGHNT and CDR2 YYREEE (reference sequence). The CDR3 has 15 amino acids. Unmatched junction bases numbered 8, after V lost 4 bases and J lost 4 bases. For the CDR3, the DNA is TGTGCCAGCAGCCGGGATTTAGCGGGGGTAGAGACCCAGTACTTC. Encoded protein: CASSRDLAGVETQYF.

The chain carries TRBV7-9 and TRBJ2-5; 8 positions agree with TRBD2. There are 17 residues in the CDR3. Germline V gene lookup returns CDR1 SEHNR and CDR2 FQNEAQ (reference sequence). The trim removed 0 bases at V and 1 base at J, leaving 7 bases unmatched. Here the CDR3 reads CASSLAINSGTQETQYF. CDR3 coding DNA: TGTGCCAGCAGCTTAGCGATTAATAGCGGGACCCAAGAGACCCAGTACTTC.

This clone was counted a few times. This chain connects TRBV10-3 to TRBJ1-1; 9 bases fit TRBD1. The germline V gene encodes CDR1 ENHRY and CDR2 SYGVKD. The J segment lost 8 bases and the V segment lost 3 bases, leaving 10 bases of the junction unmatched. CDR3 size: 15 residues. The CDR3 DNA reads TGTGCCATCAGTGATCGGGACAGGGCCCCTCCCGAAGCTTTCTTT. Its translation is CAISDRDRAPPEAFF.

This clone was seen only once. This rearrangement joins TRBV7-8 to TRBJ1-1, with a possible D match to TRBD1 (6 bases). Germline values: CDR1 SGHVS, CDR2 FQNEAQ. The CDR3 has 13 amino acids. Deletions cut 6 bases from V and 1 base from J, with 9 bases between. The CDR3 DNA sequence: TGTGCCAGCAGGTTACAGGGGAACACTGAAGCTTTCTTT. This translates into CASRLQGNTEAFF.

The genes are TRBV2 and TRBJ2-1; a weak D match, TRBD1 (6 bases). The CDR3 covers 14 residues. Trimming shortened V by 8 bases and J by 8 bases, and 19 bases separated the two germline ends. Per germline, CDR1 SNHLY and CDR2 FYNNEI. CDR3 coding DNA: TGTGCCAGCTACAATGGACAGAGATCCTATGAGCAGTTCTTC. Translating gives CASYNGQRSYEQFF.

V usage is TRBV19 and J usage is TRBJ2-1; 9 bases are a match to TRBD2. The CDR3 sequence is 18 residues long. Trimming took 1 base from V and 1 from J; bases not matched to a gene: 8. Germline CDR1 is LNHDA and CDR2 is SQIVND (reference sequence). In DNA, the CDR3 is TGTGCCAGTAGTATAGTTAGCGGGGGAATAGTATCCTACAATGAGCAGTTCTTC. Translation gives CASSIVSGGIVSYNEQFF.

This clone came up a few times. This chain links TRBV4-1 with TRBJ1-4; D unresolved. This CDR3 is built from 13 residues. Germline V gene lookup returns CDR1 MGHRA and CDR2 YSYEKL. Trimming left V 0 bases short and J 15 bases short, with 14 bases between. CDR3 nucleotide sequence: TGCGCCAGCAGCCAAGATGAATCTGGGAGGGTGTTTTTT. Translated: CASSQDESGRVFF.

DNA for the CDR3: TGCAGCGTTGCGGGGACTGAAGCTTTCTTT. Encoded protein: CSVAGTEAFF. V and J are TRBV29-1 and TRBJ1-1; unclear D gene. Germline lookup yields CDR1 SQVTM and CDR2 ANQGSEA. The CDR3 totals 10 residues. Trimming left V 4 bases short and J 5 bases short, with 5 bases between.

The V gene is TRBV6-1, the J gene TRBJ2-3; D gene ambiguous. Looked up from germline, CDR1 is MNHNS and CDR2 is SASEGT. The V end was cut by 3 bases, the J end by 1 base, with 11 bases between. This CDR3 is 15 amino acids long. CDR3: CASSEVPLGTDTQYF. The CDR3 DNA follows: TGTGCCAGCAGTGAGGTTCCACTCGGCACAGATACGCAGTATTTT.

The CDR3: CASSLMTGAYEQYF. In DNA, the CDR3 is TGTGCCAGCTCACTTATGACAGGGGCCTACGAGCAGTACTTC. V is TRBV18 and J is TRBJ2-7; TRBD1 matches 8 bases. CDR3 length: 14 residues. CDR1 KGHSH and CDR2 LQKENI come from the germline V gene. V shed 4 bases and J 2 bases; nucleotides not matched to a gene: 4.

This chain links TRBV28 with TRBJ1-2, with 7 bases fitting TRBD1. CDR1 and CDR2 from the germline V gene are MDHEN and SYDVKM. The CDR3 is 13 residues long. V shed 5 bases and J 2 bases; nucleotides not matched to a gene: 2. CDR3 nucleotides: TGTGCCAGCAGTCTGGACAGGAACTATGGCTACACCTTC. Protein: CASSLDRNYGYTF.

This clone has just a few counts. This sequence joins TRBV11-1 and TRBJ1-4; D unresolved. The CDR3 has 13 residues. Germline CDR1 and CDR2: SGHAT and FQDESV (reference sequence). V was cut by 3 bases and J by 1 base, with 3 bases left in between. The CDR3 region is CASSFRTNEKLFF. CDR3 nucleotides: TGTGCCAGCAGCTTCAGAACTAATGAAAAACTGTTTTTT.

In this sample, this clone turned up once. The rearrangement uses TRBV2 and TRBJ2-6; no reliable D call. The ends were cut back, 6 bases at V and 2 bases at J, with 11 bases in the middle. CDR3 size: 15 residues. Germline V gene sequence: CDR1 SNHLY, CDR2 FYNNEI. The CDR3 bases are TGTGCCAGCAGGGTTCTAGGCCCTGGGGCCAACGTCCTGACTTTC. Its protein product is CASRVLGPGANVLTF. Supplemented by reference TRBV2 and TRBJ2-6, the full variable domain reads EPEVTQTPSHQVTQMGQEVILRCVPISNHLYFYWYRQILGQKVEFLVSFYNNEISEKSEIFDDQFSVERPDGSNFTLKIRSTKLEDSAMYFCASRVLGPGANVLTFGAGSRLTVL.

In this sample, this clone turned up a few times. J is TRBJ1-1 and V is TRBV6-5, with TRBD1 as a possible D gene (6 bases). The CDR3 is made up of 14 amino acids. Per germline, CDR1 MNHEY and CDR2 SVGAGI. Trimming shortened V by 6 bases and J by 5 bases, and 16 bases separated the two germline ends. In DNA form, the CDR3 reads TGTGCCAGCAGCTCACAGGGTAAGGGAACTGAAGCTTTCTTT. Amino acids: CASSSQGKGTEAFF.

This chain joins TRBV4-1 and TRBJ2-3, with D tentatively TRBD2 (6 bases). CDR1 and CDR2 (germline): MGHRA, YSYEKL. The CDR3 is 15 residues long. The V end lost 1 base, the J end lost 2 bases, and 10 bases lay between the germline ends. The CDR3 nucleotides read TGCGCCAGCAGCCAAGCCCCTAGCGCCACAGATACGCAGTATTTT. Amino acids: CASSQAPSATDTQYF.